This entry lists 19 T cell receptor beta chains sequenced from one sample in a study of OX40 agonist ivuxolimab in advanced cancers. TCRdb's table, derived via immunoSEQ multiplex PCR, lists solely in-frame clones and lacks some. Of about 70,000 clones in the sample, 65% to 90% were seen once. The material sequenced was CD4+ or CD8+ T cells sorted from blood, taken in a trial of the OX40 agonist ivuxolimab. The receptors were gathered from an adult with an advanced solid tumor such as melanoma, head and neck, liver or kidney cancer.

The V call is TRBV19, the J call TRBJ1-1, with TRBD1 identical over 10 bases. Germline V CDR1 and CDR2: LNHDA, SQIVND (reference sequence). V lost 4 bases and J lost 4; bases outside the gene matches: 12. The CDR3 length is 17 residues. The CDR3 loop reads CASSTPRQGALSTEAFF. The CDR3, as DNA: TGTGCCAGTAGTACCCCCCGACAGGGGGCGTTAAGCACTGAAGCTTTCTTT.

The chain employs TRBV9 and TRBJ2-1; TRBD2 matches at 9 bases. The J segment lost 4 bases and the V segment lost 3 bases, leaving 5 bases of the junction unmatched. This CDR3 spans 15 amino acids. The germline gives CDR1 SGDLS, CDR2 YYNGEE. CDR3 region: CASSAGLALYNEQFF. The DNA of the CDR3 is TGTGCCAGCAGCGCAGGACTAGCGCTTTACAATGAGCAGTTCTTC.

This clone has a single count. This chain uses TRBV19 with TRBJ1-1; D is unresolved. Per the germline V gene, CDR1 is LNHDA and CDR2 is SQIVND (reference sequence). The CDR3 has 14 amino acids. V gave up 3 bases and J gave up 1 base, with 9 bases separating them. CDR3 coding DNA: TGTGCCAGTAGTATTACAGCGAAGAACACTGAAGCTTTCTTT. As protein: CASSITAKNTEAFF.

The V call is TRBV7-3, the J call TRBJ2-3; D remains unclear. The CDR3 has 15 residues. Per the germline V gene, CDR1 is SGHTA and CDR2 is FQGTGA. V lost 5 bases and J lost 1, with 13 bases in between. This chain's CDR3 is CASSPGPSGTDTQYF. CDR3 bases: TGTGCCAGCAGCCCCGGGCCTTCGGGCACAGATACGCAGTATTTT. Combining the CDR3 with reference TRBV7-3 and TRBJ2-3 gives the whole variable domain GAGVSQTPSNKVTEKGKYVELRCDPISGHTALYWYRQSLGQGPEFLIYFQGTGAADDSGLPNDRFFAVRPEGSVSTLKIQRTERGDSAVYLCASSPGPSGTDTQYFGPGTRLTVL.

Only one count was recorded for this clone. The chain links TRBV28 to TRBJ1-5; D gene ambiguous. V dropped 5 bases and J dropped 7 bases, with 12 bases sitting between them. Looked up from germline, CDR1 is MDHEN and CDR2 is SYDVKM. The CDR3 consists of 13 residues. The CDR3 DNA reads TGTGCCAGCAGTCCTCAAGGTGCCCAGCCCCAGCATTTT. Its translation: CASSPQGAQPQHF.

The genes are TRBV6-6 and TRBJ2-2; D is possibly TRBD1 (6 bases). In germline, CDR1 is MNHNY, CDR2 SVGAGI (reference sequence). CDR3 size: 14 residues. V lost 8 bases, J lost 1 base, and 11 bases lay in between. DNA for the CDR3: TGTGCCAGCTCGTCGACAGGGAACACCGGGGAGCTGTTTTTT. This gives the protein CASSSTGNTGELFF.

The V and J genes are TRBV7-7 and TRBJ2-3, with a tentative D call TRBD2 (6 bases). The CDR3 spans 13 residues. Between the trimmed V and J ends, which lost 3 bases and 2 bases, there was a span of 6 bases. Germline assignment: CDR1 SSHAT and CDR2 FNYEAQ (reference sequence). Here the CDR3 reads CASSLGLTDTQYF. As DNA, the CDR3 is TGTGCCAGCAGCTTGGGACTCACAGATACGCAGTATTTT.

The CDR3 DNA sequence: TGTGCCAGCAGCCAAGATCACGGAGGGGGCGAAGATACGCAGTATTTT. Translated: CASSQDHGGGEDTQYF. This rearrangement joins TRBV14 to TRBJ2-3; D is perhaps TRBD1 (7 bases). Trimming left V 0 bases short and J 5 bases short, with 15 bases between. The length of the CDR3 is 16 residues. CDR1 and CDR2 (germline): SGHDN, FVKESK.

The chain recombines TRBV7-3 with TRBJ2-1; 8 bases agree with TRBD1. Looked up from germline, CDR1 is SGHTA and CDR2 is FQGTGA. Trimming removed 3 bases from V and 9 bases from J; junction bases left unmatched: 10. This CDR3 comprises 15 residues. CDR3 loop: CASSLDNRGISEQFF. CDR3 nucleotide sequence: TGTGCCAGCAGCTTGGATAACAGGGGGATCAGTGAGCAGTTCTTC.

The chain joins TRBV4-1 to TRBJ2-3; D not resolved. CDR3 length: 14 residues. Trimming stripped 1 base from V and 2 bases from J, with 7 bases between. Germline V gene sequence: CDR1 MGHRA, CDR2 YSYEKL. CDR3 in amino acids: CASSQAVNTDTQYF. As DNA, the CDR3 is TGCGCCAGCAGCCAAGCAGTGAACACAGATACGCAGTATTTT.

CDR3 sequence reads: CASRTGQGVYGYTF. CDR3 nucleotide sequence: TGTGCCAGCAGAACCGGACAGGGGGTTTATGGCTACACCTTC. The chain is built from TRBV28 and TRBJ1-2; 10 bases agree with TRBD1. Germline lookup yields CDR1 MDHEN and CDR2 SYDVKM. V trimming: 6 bases; J trimming: 5 bases; junction bases outside the gene matches: 6. The CDR3 spans 14 residues.

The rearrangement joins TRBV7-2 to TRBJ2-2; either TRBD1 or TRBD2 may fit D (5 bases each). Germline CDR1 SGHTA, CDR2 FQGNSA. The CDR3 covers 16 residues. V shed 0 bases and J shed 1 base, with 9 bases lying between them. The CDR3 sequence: CASSLAGVGNTGELFF. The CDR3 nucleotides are TGTGCCAGCAGCTTAGCGGGGGTAGGGAACACCGGGGAGCTGTTTTTT. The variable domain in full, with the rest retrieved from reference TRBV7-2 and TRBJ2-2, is GAGVSQSPSNKVTEKGKDVELRCDPISGHTALYWYRQSLGQGLEFLIYFQGNSAPDKSGLPSDRFSAERTGGSVSTLTIQRTQQEDSAVYLCASSLAGVGNTGELFFGEGSRLTVL.

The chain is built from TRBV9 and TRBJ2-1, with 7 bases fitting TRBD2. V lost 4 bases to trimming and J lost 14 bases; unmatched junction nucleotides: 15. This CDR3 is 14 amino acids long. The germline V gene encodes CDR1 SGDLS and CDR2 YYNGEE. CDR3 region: CASSSPDPAGIEFF. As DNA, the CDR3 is TGTGCCAGCAGCTCTCCTGACCCAGCGGGGATTGAGTTCTTC. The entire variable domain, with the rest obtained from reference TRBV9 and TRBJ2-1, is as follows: DSGVTQTPKHLITATGQRVTLRCSPRSGDLSVYWYQQSLDQGLQFLIQYYNGEERAKGNILERFSAQQFPDLHSELNLSSLELGDSALYFCASSSPDPAGIEFFGPGTRLTVL.

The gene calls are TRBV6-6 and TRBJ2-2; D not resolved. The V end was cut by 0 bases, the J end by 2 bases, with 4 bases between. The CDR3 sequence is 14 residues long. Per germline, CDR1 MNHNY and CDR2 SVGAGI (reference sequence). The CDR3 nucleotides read TGTGCCAGCAGTTACTCCGAAAACACCGGGGAGCTGTTTTTT. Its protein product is CASSYSENTGELFF.

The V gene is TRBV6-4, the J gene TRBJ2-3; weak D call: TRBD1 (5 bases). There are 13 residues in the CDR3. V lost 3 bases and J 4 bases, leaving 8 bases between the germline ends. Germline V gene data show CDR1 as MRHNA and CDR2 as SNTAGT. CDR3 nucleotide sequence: TGTGCCAGCAGTGAACAGGCGGCAGATACGCAGTATTTT. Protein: CASSEQAADTQYF.

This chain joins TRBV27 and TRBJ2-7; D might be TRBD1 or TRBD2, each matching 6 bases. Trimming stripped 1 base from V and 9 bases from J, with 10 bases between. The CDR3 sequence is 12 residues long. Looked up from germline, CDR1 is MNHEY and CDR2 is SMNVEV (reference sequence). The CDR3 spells CASSLFGGPQYF. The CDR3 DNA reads TGTGCCAGCAGTTTATTTGGGGGGCCGCAGTACTTC.

In DNA form, the CDR3 reads TGTGCCAGTGCCGGGACGGGGAACACCGGGGAGCTGTTTTTT. Encoded protein: CASAGTGNTGELFF. This chain connects TRBV19 to TRBJ2-2; D could derive from TRBD1 or TRBD2 (5 bases each). Per germline, CDR1 LNHDA and CDR2 SQIVND (reference sequence). The V end lost 8 bases, the J end lost 1 base, and 11 bases lay between the germline ends. The CDR3 sequence is 14 residues long. Based on the CDR3 plus reference TRBV19 and TRBJ2-2, the full variable domain is DGGITQSPKYLFRKEGQNVTLSCEQNLNHDAMYWYRQDPGQGLRLIYYSQIVNDFQKGDIAEGYSVSREKKESFPLTVTSAQKNPTAFYLCASAGTGNTGELFFGEGSRLTVL.

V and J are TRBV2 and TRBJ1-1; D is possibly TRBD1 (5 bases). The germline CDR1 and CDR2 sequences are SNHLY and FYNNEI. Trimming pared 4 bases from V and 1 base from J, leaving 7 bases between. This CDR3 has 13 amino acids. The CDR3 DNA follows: TGTGCCAGCAGTGCCAGGGAGAACACTGAAGCTTTCTTT. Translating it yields CASSARENTEAFF.

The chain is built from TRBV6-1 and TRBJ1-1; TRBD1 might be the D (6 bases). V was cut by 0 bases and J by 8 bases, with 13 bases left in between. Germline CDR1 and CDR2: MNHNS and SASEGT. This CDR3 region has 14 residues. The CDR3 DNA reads TGTGCCAGCAGTGAAGCCTTGGGAGACAGGGAAGCTTTCTTT. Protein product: CASSEALGDREAFF.